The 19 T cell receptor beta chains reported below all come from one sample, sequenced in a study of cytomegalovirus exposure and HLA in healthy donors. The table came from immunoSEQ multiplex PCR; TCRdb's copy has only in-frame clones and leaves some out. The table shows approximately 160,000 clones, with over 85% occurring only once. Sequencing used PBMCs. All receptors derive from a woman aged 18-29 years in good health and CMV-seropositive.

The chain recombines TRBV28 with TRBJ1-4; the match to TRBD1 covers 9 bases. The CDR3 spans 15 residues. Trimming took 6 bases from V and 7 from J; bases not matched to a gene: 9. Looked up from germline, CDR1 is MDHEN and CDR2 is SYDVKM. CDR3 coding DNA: TGTGCCAGCAGATCACAGGGGGCGAGCGGTGAAAAACTGTTTTTT. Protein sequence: CASRSQGASGEKLFF.

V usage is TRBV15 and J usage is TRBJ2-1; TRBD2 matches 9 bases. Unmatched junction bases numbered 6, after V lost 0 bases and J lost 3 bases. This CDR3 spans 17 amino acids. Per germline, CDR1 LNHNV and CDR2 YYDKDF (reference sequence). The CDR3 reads CATSRDLASGIYNEQFF. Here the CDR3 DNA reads TGTGCCACCAGCAGAGATTTGGCTAGCGGGATCTACAATGAGCAGTTCTTC. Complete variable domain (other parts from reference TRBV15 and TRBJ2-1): DAMVIQNPRYQVTQFGKPVTLSCSQTLNHNVMYWYQQKSSQAPKLLFHYYDKDFNNEADTPDNFQSRRPNTSFCFLDIRSPGLGDTAMYLCATSRDLASGIYNEQFFGPGTRLTVL.

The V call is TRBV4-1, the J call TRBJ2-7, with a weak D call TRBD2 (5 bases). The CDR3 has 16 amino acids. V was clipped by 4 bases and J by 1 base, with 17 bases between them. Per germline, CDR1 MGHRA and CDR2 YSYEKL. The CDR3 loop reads CASSLNPLRGSYEQYF. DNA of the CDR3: TGCGCCAGCAGCCTTAACCCTCTCCGGGGATCCTACGAGCAGTACTTC.

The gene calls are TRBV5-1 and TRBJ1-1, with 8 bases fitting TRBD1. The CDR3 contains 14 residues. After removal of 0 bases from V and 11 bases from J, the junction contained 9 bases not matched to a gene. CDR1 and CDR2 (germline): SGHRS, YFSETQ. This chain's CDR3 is CASSLDTGGVGAFF. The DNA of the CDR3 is TGCGCCAGCAGCTTGGATACAGGGGGAGTCGGGGCTTTCTTT.

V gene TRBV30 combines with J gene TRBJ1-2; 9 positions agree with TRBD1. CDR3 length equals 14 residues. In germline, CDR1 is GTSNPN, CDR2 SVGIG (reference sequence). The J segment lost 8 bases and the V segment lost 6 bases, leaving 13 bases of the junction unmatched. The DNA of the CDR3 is TGTGCCTGCAGACCAGTTGGGACAGGGCGGGGCTACACCTTC. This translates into CACRPVGTGRGYTF.

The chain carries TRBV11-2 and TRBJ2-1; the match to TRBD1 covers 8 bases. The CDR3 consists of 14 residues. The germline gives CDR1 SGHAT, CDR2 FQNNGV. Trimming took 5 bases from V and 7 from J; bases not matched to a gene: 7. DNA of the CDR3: TGTGCCAGCAGCGTGGACAGGGAAAGGAATGAGCAGTTCTTC. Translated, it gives CASSVDRERNEQFF.

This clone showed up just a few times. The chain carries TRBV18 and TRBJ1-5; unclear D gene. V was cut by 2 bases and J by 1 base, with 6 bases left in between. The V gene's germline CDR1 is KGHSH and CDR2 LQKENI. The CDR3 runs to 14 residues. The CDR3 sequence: CASSPGLSNQPQHF. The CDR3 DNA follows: TGTGCCAGCTCACCAGGGCTCAGCAATCAGCCCCAGCATTTT.

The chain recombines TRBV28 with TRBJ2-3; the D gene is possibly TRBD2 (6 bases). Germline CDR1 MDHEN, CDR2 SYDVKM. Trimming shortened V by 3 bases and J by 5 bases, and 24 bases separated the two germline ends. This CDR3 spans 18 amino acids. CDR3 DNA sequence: TGTGCCAGCAGTTTCCTCGTCTTGAGGGACTTCATCGTAGATACGCAGTATTTT. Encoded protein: CASSFLVLRDFIVDTQYF.

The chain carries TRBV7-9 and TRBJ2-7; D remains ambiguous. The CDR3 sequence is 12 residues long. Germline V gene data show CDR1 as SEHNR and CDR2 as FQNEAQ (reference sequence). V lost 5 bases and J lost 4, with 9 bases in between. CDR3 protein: CASSPGSYEQYF. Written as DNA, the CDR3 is TGTGCCAGCAGCCCTGGCTCTTACGAGCAGTACTTC.

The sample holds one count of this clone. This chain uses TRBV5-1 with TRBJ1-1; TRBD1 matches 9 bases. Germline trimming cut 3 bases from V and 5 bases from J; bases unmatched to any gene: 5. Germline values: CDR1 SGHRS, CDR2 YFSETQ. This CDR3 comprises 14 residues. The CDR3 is CASSSGQGLTEAFF. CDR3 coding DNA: TGCGCCAGCAGCTCAGGACAGGGGTTAACTGAAGCTTTCTTT.

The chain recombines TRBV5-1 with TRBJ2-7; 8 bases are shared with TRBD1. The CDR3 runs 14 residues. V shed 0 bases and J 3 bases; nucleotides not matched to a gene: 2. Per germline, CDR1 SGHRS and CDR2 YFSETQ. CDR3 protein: CASSLDRGIYEQYF. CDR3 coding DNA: TGCGCCAGCAGCTTGGACAGGGGGATCTACGAGCAGTACTTC.

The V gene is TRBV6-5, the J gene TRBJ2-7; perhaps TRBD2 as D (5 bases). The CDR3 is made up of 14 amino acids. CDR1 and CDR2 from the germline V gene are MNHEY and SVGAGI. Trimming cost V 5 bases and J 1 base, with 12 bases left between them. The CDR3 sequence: CASSARRVSYEQYF. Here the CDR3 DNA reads TGTGCCAGCAGTGCCAGGCGGGTATCCTACGAGCAGTACTTC.

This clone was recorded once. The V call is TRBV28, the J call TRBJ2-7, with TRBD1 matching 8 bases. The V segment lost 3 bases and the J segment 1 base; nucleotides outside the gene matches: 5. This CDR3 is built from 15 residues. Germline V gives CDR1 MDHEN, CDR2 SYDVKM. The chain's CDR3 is CASSFWTGSSYEQYF. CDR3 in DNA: TGTGCCAGCAGTTTCTGGACAGGGTCTTCCTACGAGCAGTACTTC.

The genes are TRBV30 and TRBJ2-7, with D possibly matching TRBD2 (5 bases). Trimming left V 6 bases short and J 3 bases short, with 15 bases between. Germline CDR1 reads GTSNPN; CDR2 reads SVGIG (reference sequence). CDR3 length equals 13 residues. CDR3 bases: TGTGCCTGCCAGGACTCAATAGGCTACGAGCAGTACTTC. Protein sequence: CACQDSIGYEQYF.

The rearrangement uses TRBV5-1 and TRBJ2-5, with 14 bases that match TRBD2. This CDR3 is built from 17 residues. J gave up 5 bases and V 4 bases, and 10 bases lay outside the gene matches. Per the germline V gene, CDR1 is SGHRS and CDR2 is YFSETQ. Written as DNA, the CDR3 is TGCGCCAGCAGCCCGGGACTAGCGGGAGAATATTGGGAGACCCAGTACTTC. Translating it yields CASSPGLAGEYWETQYF.

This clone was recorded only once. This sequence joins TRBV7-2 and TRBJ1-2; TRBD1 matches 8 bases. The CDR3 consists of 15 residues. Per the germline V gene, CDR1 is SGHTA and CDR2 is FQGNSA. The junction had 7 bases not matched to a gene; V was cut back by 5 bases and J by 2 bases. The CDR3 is CASSDDRGTNYGYTF. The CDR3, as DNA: TGTGCCAGCAGCGACGACAGGGGAACAAACTATGGCTACACCTTC. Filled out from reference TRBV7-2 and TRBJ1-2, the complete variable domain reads GAGVSQSPSNKVTEKGKDVELRCDPISGHTALYWYRQSLGQGLEFLIYFQGNSAPDKSGLPSDRFSAERTGGSVSTLTIQRTQQEDSAVYLCASSDDRGTNYGYTFGSGTRLTVV.

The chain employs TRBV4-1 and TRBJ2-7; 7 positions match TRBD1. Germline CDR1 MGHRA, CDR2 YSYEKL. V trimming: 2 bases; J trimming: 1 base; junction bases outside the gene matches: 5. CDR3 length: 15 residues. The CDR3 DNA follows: TGCGCCAGCAGCCAATCTAGGGGGCAATCCTACGAGCAGTACTTC. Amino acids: CASSQSRGQSYEQYF.

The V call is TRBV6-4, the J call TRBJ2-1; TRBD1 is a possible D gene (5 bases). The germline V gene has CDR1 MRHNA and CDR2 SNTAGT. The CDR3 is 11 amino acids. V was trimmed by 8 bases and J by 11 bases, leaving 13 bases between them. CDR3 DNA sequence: TGTGCCAGCGGGATTGGACAAAAGCAGTTCTTC. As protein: CASGIGQKQFF.

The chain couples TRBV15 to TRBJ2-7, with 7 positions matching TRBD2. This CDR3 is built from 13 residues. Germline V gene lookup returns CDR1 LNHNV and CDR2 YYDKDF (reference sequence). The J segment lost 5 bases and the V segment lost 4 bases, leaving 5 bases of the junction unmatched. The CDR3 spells CATSMGGRDEQYF. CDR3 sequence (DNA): TGTGCCACCAGCATGGGAGGGAGGGACGAGCAGTACTTC.